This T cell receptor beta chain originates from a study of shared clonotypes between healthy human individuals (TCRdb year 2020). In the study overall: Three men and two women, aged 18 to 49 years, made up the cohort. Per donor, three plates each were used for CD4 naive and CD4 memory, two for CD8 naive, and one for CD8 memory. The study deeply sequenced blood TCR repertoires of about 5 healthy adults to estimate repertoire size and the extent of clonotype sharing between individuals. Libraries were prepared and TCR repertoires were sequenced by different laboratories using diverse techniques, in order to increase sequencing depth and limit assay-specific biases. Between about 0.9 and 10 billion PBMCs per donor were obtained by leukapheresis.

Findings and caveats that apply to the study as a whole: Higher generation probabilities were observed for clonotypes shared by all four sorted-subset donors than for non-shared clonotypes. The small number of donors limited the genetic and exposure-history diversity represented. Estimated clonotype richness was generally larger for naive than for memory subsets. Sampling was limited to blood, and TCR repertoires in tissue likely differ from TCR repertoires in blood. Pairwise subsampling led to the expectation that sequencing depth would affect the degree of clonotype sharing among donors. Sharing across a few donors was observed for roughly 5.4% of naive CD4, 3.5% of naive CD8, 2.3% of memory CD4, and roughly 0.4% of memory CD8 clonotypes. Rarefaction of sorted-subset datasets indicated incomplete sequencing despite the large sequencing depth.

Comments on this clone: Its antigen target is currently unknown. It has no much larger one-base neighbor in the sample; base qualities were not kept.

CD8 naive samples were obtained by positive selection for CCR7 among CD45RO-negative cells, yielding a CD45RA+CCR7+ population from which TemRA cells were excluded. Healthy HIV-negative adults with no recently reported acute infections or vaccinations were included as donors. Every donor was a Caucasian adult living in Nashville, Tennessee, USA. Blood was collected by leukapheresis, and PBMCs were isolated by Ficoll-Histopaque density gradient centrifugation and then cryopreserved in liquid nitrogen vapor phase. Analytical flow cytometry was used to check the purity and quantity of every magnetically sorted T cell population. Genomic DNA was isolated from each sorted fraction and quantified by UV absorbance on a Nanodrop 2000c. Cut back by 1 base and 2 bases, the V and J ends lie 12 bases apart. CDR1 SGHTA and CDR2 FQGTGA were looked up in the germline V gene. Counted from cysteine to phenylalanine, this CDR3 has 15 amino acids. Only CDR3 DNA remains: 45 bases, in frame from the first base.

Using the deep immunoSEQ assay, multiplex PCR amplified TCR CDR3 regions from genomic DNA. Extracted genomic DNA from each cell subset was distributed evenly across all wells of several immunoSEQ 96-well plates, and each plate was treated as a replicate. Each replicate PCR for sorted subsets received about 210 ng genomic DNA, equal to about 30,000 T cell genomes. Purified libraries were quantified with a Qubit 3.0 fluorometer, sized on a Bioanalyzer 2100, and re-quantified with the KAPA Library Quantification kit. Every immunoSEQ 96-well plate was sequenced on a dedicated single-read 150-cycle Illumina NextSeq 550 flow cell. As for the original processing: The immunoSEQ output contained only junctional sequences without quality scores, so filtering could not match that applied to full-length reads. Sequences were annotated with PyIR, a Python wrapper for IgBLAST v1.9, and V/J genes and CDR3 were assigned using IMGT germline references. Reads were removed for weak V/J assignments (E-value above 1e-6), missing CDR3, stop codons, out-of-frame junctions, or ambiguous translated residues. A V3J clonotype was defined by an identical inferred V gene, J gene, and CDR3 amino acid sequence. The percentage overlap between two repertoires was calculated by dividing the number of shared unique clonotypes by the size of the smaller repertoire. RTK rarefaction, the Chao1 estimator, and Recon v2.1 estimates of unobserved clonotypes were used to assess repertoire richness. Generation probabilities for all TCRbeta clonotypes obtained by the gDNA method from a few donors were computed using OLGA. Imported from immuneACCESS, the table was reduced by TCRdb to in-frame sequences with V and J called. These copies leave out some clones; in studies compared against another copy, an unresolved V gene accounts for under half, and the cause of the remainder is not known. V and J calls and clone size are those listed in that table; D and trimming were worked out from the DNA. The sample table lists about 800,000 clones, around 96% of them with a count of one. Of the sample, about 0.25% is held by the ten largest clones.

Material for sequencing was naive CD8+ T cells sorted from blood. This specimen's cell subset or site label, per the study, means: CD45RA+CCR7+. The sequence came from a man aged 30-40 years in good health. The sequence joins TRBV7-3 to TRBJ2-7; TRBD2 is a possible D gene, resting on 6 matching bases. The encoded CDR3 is CASSLSPSEAYEQYF. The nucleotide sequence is TGTGCCAGCAGCTTAAGCCCTAGCGAAGCCTACGAGCAGTACTTC.